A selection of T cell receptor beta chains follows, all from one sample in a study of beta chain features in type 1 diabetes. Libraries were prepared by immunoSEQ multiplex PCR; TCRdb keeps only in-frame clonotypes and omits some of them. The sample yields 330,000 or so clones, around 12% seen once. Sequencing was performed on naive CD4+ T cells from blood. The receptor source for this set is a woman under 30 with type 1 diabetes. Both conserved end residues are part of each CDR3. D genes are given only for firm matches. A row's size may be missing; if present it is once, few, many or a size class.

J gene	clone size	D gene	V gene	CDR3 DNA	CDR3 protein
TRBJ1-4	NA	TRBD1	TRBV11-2	TGTGCCAGCAGCACCCAGGGGGCGGTTAATGAAAAACTGTTTTTT	CASSTQGAVNEKLFF
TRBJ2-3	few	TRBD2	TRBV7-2	TGTGCCAGCAGCCTTCGACTAGCGGGAAGCACAGATACGCAGTATTTT	CASSLRLAGSTDTQYF
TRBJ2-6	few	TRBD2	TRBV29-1	TGCAGCGTTGAAGATCGGAATCCCTCGGGACTACTTTATGGGGCCAACGTCCTGACTTTC	CSVEDRNPSGLLYGANVLTF
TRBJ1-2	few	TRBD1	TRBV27	TGTGCCAGCAGTCTTGCGGGGCAACAGGGGTTTGGGAATGGCTACACCTTC	CASSLAGQQGFGNGYTF
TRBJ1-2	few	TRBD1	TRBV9	TGTGCCAGCGGAATCCGGGACAGATCTAACTATGGCTACACCTTC	CASGIRDRSNYGYTF
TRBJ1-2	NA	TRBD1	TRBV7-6	TGTGCCAGCAGCTCCGACAGGGTTGGCTACACCTTC	CASSSDRVGYTF
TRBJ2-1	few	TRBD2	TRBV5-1	TGCGCCAGCAGCACGGGACTAGCGGGAGGGGAAGGAGATGAGCAGTTCTTC	CASSTGLAGGEGDEQFF
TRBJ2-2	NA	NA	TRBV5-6	TGTGCCAGCAGCTTGGTGGACAAAGACACCGGGGAGCTGTTTTTT	CASSLVDKDTGELFF
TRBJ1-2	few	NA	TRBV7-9	TGTGCCGCGGGGGGTATTGATTCAGGGGGCTACACCTTC	CAAGGIDSGGYTF
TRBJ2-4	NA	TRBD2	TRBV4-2	TGTGCCAGCAGCCTCCGACTAGCGGGATGGGACAAAAACATTCAGTACTTC	CASSLRLAGWDKNIQYF